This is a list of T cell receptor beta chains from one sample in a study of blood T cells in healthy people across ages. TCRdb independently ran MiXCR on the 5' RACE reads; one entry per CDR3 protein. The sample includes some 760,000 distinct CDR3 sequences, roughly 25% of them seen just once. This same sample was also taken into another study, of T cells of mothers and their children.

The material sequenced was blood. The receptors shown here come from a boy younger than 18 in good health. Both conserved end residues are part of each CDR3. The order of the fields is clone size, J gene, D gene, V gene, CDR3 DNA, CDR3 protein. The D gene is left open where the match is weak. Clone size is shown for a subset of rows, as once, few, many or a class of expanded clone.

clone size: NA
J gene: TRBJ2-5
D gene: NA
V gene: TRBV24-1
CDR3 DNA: TGTGCCACCAGTGATTACCGGGAGACCCAGTACTTC
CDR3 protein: CATSDYRETQYF

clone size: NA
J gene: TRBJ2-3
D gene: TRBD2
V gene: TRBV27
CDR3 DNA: TGTGCCAGCAGTTTATCGGTAGCGGGGGGGCCGGCAGATACGCAGTATTTT
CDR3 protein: CASSLSVAGGPADTQYF

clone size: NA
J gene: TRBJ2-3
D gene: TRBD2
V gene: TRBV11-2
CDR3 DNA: TGTGCCAGCAGCTCCATAGCGGGGGGGACCACAGATACGCAGTATTTT
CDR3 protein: CASSSIAGGTTDTQYF

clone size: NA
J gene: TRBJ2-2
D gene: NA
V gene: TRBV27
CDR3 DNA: TGTGCCAGTAACGCCGACTGGCACGGGGAGCTGTTTTTT
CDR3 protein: CASNADWHGELFF

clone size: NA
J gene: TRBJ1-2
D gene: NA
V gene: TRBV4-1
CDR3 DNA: TGCGCCAGCAGCCAAGTTGGCGGGCCCTATGGCTACACCTTC
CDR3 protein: CASSQVGGPYGYTF

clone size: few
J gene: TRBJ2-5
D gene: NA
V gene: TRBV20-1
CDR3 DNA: TGCAGTGCTAGAGATGTCGGGTCAGCCCAAGAGACCCAGTACTTC
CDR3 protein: CSARDVGSAQETQYF

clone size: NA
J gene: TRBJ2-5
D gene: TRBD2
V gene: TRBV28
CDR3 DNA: TGTGCCAGCAGCTATCGGACTAGCGCGGAGACCCAGTACTTC
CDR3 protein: CASSYRTSAETQYF

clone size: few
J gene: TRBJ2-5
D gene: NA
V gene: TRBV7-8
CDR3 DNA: TGTGCCAGCAGCTTAACAGACCAAGAGACCCAGTACTTC
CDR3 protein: CASSLTDQETQYF

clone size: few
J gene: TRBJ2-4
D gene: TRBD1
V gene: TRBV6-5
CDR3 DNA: TGTGCCAGCAGTTACGGGACAGGACCTCAAAACATTCAGTACTTC
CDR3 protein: CASSYGTGPQNIQYF

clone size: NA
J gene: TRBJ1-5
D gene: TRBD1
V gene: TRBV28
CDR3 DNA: TGTGCCAGCAGTTTAGCTCGGGACAGGCCCTATAGCAATCAGCCCCAGCATTTT
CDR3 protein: CASSLARDRPYSNQPQHF

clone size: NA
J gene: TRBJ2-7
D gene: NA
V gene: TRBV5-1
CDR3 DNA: TGCGCCAGCAGCTTGGGGGGGTTGAGGAGAAATACCTACGAGCAGTACTTC
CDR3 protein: CASSLGGLRRNTYEQYF

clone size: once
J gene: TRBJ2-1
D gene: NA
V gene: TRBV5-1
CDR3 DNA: TGCGCCAGCATGGGCGGGACAGAATACAATGAGCAGTTCTTC
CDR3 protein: CASMGGTEYNEQFF

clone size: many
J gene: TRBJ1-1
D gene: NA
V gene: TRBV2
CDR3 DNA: TGTGCCAGCAGCGCCAGGGGGAACACTGAAGCTTTCTTT
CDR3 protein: CASSARGNTEAFF

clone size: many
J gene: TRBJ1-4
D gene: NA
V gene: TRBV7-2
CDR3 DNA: TGTGCCAGCAGCATCGGGGCAGGAGCTAATGAAAAACTGTTTTTT
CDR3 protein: CASSIGAGANEKLFF

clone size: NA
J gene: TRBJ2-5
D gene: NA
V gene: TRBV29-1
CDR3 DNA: TGCAGTTGCGAGCAAGAGACCCAGTACTTC
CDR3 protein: CSCEQETQYF

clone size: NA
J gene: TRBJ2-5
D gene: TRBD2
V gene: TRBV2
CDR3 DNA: TGTGCCAGCAGTGAAGGAACTAGCGGGGGGGCCTGGGAGACCCAGTACTTC
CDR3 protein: CASSEGTSGGAWETQYF

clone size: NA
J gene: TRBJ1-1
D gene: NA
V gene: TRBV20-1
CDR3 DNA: TGCAGTGCTAGAGATCTCGTCCGGGGGCAAGGCACTGAAGCTTTCTTT
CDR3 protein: CSARDLVRGQGTEAFF

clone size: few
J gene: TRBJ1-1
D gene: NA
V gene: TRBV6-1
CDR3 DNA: TGTGCCAGCAGATTAACCCCTGACACTGAAGCTTTCTTT
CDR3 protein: CASRLTPDTEAFF

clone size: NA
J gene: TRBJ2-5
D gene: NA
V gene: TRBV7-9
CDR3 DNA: TGTGCCAGCAGCCCCGCAAGGGTTGAGACCCAGTACTTC
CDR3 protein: CASSPARVETQYF

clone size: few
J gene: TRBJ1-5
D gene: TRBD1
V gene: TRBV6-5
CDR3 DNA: TGTGCCAGCAGTACCTCCGGGACAGGCAATCAGCCCCAGCATTTT
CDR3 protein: CASSTSGTGNQPQHF

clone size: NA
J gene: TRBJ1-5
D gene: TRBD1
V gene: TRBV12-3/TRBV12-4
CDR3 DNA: TGTGCCAGCAGTCTGACAGGGCTCGATCAGCCCCAGCATTTT
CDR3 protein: CASSLTGLDQPQHF

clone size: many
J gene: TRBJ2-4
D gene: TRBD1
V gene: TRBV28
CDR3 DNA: TGTGCCAGCAGCCCTGGACAGGCCCGAGCCAAAAACATTCAGTACTTC
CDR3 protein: CASSPGQARAKNIQYF

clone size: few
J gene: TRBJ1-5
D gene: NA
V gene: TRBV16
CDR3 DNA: TGTGCCAGCACCCCAATCCTATCCCCGGATAGCAATCAGCCCCAGCATTTT
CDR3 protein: CASTPILSPDSNQPQHF

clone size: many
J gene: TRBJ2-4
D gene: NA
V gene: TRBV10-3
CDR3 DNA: TGTGCCATCAGTGAGTCTGGGGAGTTGGCCAAAAACATTCAGTACTTC
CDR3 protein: CAISESGELAKNIQYF

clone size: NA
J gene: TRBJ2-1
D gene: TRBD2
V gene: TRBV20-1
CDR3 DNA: TGCAGTGCTAGACGAGCGGGAGGAGGTGACAATGAGCAGTTCTTC
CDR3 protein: CSARRAGGGDNEQFF

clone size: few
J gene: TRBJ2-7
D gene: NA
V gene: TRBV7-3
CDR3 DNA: TGTGCCAGCAGCTCCCCCCGCGAGGGATTTAACGAGCAGTACTTC
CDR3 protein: CASSSPREGFNEQYF

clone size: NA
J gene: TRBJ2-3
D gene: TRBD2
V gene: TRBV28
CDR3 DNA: TGTGCCAGCAGTTCCCCGGGACTAGCGGGAGATCAAGATACGCAGTATTTT
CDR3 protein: CASSSPGLAGDQDTQYF

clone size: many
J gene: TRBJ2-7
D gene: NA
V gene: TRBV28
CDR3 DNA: TGTGCCAGCAGTTTATCAGGGTACACCTCCTACGAGCAGTACTTC
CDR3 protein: CASSLSGYTSYEQYF

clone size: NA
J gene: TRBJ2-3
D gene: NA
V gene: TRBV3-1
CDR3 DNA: TGTGCCAGCAGCCAATATAGGGGCGGGGCGAAAACAGATACGCAGTATTTT
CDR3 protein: CASSQYRGGAKTDTQYF

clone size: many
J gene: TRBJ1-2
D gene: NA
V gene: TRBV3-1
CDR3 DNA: TGTGCCAGCAGCCAAGAAATAGGGAGCAACTATGGCTACACCTTC
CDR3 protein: CASSQEIGSNYGYTF

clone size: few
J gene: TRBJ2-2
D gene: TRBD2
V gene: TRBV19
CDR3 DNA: TGTGCCAGCAAACGACTAGCGGGAGAGACCGGGGAGCTGGTTTTT
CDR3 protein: CASKRLAGETGELVF

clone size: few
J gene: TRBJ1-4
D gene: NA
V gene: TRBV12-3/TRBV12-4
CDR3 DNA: TGTGCCAGCAGTTCTGGACCTCCTTATAATGAAAAACTGTTTTTT
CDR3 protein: CASSSGPPYNEKLFF

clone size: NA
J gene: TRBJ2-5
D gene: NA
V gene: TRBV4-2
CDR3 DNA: TGTGCCAGCAGCCGAGAAACCGGGACTTTAAAAGAGACCCAGTACTTC
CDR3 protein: CASSRETGTLKETQYF

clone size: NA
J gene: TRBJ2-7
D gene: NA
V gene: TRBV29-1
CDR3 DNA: TGCAGCGTTGAAGATGTTCTAGGGTCTTCCTACGAGCAGTACTTC
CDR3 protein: CSVEDVLGSSYEQYF

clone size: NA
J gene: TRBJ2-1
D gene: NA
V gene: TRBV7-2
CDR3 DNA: TGTGCCAGCAGCTTAGTGGCGGTGGAGCAGTTCTTC
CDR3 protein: CASSLVAVEQFF

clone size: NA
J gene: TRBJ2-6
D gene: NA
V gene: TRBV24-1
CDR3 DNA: TGTGCCACCAGTGATTTGAGGGGAAAATCTGGGGCCAACGTCCTGACTTTC
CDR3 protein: CATSDLRGKSGANVLTF

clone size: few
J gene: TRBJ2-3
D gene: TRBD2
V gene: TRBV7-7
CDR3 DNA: TGTGCTAGCAGCCCACTAGCGGGGCCCTCAGATACGCAGTATTTT
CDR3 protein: CASSPLAGPSDTQYF

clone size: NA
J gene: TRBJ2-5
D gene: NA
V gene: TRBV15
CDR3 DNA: TGTGCCACCAGCAGAGTTGCCCGTAGGGAGACCCAGTACTTC
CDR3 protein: CATSRVARRETQYF

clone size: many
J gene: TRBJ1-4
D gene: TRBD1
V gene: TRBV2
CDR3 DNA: TGTGCCAGCAGTGGTAACAGGGGCAATAATGAAAAACTGTTTTTT
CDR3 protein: CASSGNRGNNEKLFF

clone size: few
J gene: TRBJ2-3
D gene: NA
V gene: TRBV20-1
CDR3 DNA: TGCAGTGGGTCGGCGAACGAAATAAGCACAGATACGCAGTATTTT
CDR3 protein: CSGSANEISTDTQYF

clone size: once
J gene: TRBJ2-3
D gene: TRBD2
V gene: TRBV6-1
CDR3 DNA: TGTGCCAGCAGTGAAGCGCTTCAGCGGGGGACAGATACGCAGTATTTT
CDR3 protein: CASSEALQRGTDTQYF

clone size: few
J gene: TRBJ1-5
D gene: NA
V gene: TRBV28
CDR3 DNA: TGTGCCAGCAGAACCGGGACGGTCAATAGCAATCAGCCCCAGCATTTT
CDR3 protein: CASRTGTVNSNQPQHF

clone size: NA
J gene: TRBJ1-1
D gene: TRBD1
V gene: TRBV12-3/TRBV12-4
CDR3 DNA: TGTGCCAGCAGCTTCGCAGGGGGCTTTATGACTGAAGCTTTCTTT
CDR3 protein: CASSFAGGFMTEAFF

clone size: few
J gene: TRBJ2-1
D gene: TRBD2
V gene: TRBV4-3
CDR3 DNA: TGCGCCAGCAGCCGCGAAACCCCCGGGACTAGTGCCAATGAGCAGTTCTTC
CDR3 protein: CASSRETPGTSANEQFF

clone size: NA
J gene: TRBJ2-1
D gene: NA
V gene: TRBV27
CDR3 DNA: TGTGCCAGCAGTCCCTACGGTTCATCCGAGTCCAATGAGCAGTTCTTC
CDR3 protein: CASSPYGSSESNEQFF

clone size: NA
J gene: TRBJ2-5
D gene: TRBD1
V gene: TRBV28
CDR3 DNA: TGTGCCAGCAGCACCGACAGGGGTTTCGAGGGAGAGACCCAGTACTTC
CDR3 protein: CASSTDRGFEGETQYF

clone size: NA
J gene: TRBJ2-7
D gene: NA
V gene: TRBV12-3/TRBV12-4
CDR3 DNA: TGTGCCAGTTCCTGGGGAGGCCGGACAGCCACCCCCGGCGAGCAGTACTTC
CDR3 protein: CASSWGGRTATPGEQYF